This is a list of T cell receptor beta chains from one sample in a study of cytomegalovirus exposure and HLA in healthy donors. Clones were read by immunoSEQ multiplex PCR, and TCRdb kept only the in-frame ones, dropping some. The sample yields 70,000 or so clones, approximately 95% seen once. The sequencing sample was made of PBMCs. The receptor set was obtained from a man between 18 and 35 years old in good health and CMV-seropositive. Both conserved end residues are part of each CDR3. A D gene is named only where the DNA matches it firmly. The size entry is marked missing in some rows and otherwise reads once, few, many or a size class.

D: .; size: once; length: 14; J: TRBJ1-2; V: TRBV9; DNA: TGTGCCAGCAGCGTATTGACAGGCAGCTATGGCTACACCTTC; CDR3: CASSVLTGSYGYTF
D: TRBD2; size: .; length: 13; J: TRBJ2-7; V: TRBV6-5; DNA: TGTGCCAGCAACCAGCGGGAGTCTTACGAGCAGTACTTC; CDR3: CASNQRESYEQYF
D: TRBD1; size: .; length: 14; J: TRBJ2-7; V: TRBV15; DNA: TGTGCCACCAGCAGAGAGACAGGGCTTAGCGAGCAGTACTTC; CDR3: CATSRETGLSEQYF
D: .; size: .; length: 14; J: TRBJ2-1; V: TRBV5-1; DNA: TGCGCCAGCAGCTTGCACGGTGTGGACAATGAGCAGTTCTTC; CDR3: CASSLHGVDNEQFF
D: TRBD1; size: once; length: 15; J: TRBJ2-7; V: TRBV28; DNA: TGTGCCAGCAGCACTACCCGGACAGGGGGGTACGAGCAGTACTTC; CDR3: CASSTTRTGGYEQYF
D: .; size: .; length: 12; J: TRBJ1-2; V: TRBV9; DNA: TGTGCCAGCAGGGGCGCCCTCTATGGCTACACCTTC; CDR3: CASRGALYGYTF
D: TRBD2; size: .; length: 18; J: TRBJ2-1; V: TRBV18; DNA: TGTGCCAGCTCCCTATTTGGCGGGAGAATCGGGTCCTACAATGAGCAGTTCTTC; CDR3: CASSLFGGRIGSYNEQFF
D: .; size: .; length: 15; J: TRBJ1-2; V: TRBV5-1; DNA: TGCGCCAGCAGCTCGGAGACGCACTCTAACTATGGCTACACCTTC; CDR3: CASSSETHSNYGYTF
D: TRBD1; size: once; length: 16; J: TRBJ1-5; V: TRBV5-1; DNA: TGCGCCAGCAGCCCGGACCCGACAGGGCCCAATCAGCCCCAGCATTTT; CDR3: CASSPDPTGPNQPQHF
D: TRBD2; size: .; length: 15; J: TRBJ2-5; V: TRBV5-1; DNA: TGCGCCAGCAGTCCCTCTAGCGGGATTTCGGAGACCCAGTACTTC; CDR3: CASSPSSGISETQYF
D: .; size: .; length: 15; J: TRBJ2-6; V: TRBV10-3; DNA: TGTGCCTCGGGGGGACAGGAATCAGGGGCCAACGTCCTGACTTTC; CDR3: CASGGQESGANVLTF
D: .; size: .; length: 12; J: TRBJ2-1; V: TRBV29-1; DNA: TGCAGCGTTGCGAGTAGCTACAATGAGCAGTTCTTC; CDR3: CSVASSYNEQFF
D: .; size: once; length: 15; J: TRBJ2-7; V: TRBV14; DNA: TGTGCCAGCAGTGACACCTCAGGTGCGGGATACGAGCAGTACTTC; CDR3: CASSDTSGAGYEQYF
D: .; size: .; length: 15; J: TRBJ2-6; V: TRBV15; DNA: TGTGCCACCAGCAGAGATTTCGCTGGGGCCAACGTCCTGACTTTC; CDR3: CATSRDFAGANVLTF
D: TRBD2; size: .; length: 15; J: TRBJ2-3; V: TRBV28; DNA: TGTGCCAGCAGCCTAGCGGGAGAATGCACAGATACGCAGTATTTT; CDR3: CASSLAGECTDTQYF
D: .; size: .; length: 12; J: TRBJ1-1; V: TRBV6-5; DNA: TGTGCCAGCAAAAGGAGTAACACTGAAGCTTTCTTT; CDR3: CASKRSNTEAFF
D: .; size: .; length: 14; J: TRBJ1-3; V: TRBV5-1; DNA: TGCGCCAGCAGGGGAGTTGGAACTGGAAACACCATATATTTT; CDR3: CASRGVGTGNTIYF
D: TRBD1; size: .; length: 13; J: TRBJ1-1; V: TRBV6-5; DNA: TGTGCCAGCAGTTACCAGGGGGGCACTGAAGCTTTCTTT; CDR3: CASSYQGGTEAFF
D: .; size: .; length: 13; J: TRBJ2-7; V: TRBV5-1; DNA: TGCGCCAGCCAGGATGTTACAGGGAACGAGCAGTACTTC; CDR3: CASQDVTGNEQYF
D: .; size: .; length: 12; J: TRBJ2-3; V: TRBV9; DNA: TGTGCCAGCAGCCCCTCCCCAGATACGCAGTATTTT; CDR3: CASSPSPDTQYF
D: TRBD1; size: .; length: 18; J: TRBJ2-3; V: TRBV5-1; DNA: TGCGCCAGCAGCCACGGACAGGGAGGTATGGGTAGCACAGATACGCAGTATTTT; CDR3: CASSHGQGGMGSTDTQYF
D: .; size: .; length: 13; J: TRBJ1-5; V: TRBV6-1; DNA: TGTGCCAGCAGTGAACAGGGGAATCAGCCCCAGCATTTT; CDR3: CASSEQGNQPQHF
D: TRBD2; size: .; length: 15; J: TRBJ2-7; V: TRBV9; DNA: TGTGCCAGCAGCGAGGGACTAGCGGCGGACTACGAGCAGTACTTC; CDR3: CASSEGLAADYEQYF
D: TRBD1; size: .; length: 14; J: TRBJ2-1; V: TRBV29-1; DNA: TGCAGCGTGGTAGGACAGGGGGCCTGGGATGAGCAGTTCTTC; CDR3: CSVVGQGAWDEQFF
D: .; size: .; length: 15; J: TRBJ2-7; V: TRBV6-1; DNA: TGTGCCAGCAGCTACCTGAGACTGTCTCCGGCGGAGCAGTACTTC; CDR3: CASSYLRLSPAEQYF
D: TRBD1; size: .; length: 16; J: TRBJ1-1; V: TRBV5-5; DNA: TGTGCCAGCAGCCCCTTAGGACAGGGAATTTCGGGTGAAGCTTTCTTT; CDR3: CASSPLGQGISGEAFF
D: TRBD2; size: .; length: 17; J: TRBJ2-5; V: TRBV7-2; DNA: TGTGCCAGCAGCTCCCCCCCCGGGACTAGCGGCCAAGAGACCCAGTACTTC; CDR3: CASSSPPGTSGQETQYF
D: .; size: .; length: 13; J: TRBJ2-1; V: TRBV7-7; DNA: TGTGCTAGCAGCATAGGACAGTACAATGAGCAGTTCTTC; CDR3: CASSIGQYNEQFF
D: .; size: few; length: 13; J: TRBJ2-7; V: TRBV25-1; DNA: TGTGCCAGCAAAGACAGATCTTCCTACGAGCAGTACTTC; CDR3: CASKDRSSYEQYF
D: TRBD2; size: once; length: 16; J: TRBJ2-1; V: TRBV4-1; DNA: TGCGCCAGCAGCCAGGGTTTAGCGGGACGCTACAATGAGCAGTTCTTC; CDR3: CASSQGLAGRYNEQFF
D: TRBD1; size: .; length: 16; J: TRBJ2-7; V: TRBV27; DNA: TGTGCCAGCAGCCACCAACCGGGACAGAGAACCTACGAGCAGTACTTC; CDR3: CASSHQPGQRTYEQYF
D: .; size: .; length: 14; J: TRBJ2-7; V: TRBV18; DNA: TGTGCCAGCTCACCGGAGGTCTCATCGGACGAGCAGTACTTC; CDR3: CASSPEVSSDEQYF
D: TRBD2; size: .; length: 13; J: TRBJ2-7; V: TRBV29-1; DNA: TGCAGCGTCAGACTAGCGGGGGCCTACGAGCAGTACTTC; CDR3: CSVRLAGAYEQYF
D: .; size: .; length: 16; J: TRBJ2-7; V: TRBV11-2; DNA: TGTGCCAGCAGTCCCGTAGGAACGGAGAATACCTACGAGCAGTACTTC; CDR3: CASSPVGTENTYEQYF
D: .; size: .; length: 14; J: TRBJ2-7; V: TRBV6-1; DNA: TGTGCCAGCAGTGCTTCCGGGTCCAACTACGAGCAGTACTTC; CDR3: CASSASGSNYEQYF
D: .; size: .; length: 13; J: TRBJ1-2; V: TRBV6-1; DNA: TGTGCCAGCAGTTGGCGGGAGGGGGATGGCTACACCTTC; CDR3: CASSWREGDGYTF
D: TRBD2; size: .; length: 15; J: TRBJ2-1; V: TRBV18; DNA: TGTGCCAGCTCGCGGACTAGCGGGAGTAGCAATGAGCAGTTCTTC; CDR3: CASSRTSGSSNEQFF
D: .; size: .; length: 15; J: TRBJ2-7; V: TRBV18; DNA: TGTGCCAGCTCAATAGCAGGGCCGCCAATTTACGAGCAGTACTTC; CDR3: CASSIAGPPIYEQYF
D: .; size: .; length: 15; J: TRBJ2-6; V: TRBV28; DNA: TGTGCCAGCAGCGGGTCCCACTCTGGGGCCAACGTCCTGACTTTC; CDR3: CASSGSHSGANVLTF
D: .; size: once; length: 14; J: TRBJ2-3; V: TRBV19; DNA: TGTGCCAGTAGTATAAATCCCGAGAGAGATACGCAGTATTTT; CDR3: CASSINPERDTQYF
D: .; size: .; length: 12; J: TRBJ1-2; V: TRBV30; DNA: TGTGCCTTTTCACAGGGCTGGTATGGCTACACCTTC; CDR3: CAFSQGWYGYTF
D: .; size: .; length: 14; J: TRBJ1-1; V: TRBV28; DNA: TGTGCCAGCAGTCCGGGACAATTTAGTCCAGAAGCTTTCTTT; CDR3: CASSPGQFSPEAFF
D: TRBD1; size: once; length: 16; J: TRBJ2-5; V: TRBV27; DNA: TGTGCCAGCAGTTCGGGACAGGGGAGGGAATGGGAGACCCAGTACTTC; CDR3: CASSSGQGREWETQYF
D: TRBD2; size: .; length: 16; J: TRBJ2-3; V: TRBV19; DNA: TGTGCCAGTAGTACTAATTTAGCGGGAGGAACAGATACGCAGTATTTT; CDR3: CASSTNLAGGTDTQYF
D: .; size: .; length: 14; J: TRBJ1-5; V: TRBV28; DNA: TGTGCCAGCAGTCCCCCAGGGAGCAATCAGCCCCAGCATTTT; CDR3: CASSPPGSNQPQHF
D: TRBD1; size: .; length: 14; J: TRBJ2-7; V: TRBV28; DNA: TGTGCCAGCAGTTCCGGGACAGGGTTCTACGAGCAGTACTTC; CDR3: CASSSGTGFYEQYF
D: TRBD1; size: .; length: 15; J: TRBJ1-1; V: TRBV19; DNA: TGTGCCAGTAGTAAGGGGACAGGGCGGACCACTGAAGCTTTCTTT; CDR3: CASSKGTGRTTEAFF
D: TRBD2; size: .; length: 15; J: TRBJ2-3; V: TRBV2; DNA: TGTGCCAGCAGCGACGGACTAGCGGGAACAGATACGCAGTATTTT; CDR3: CASSDGLAGTDTQYF
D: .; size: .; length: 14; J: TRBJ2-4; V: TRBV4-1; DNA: TGCGCCAGCAGCCAGAACGGGGGAGAGGGCATTCAGTACTTC; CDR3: CASSQNGGEGIQYF
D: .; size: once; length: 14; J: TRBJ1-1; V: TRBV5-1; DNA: TGCGCCAGCAGCTTGGCAGTTGTGAACACTGAAGCTTTCTTT; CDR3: CASSLAVVNTEAFF
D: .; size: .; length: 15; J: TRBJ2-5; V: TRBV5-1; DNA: TGCGCCAGCAGGCCCGCCGGTATCCACCAAGAGACCCAGTACTTC; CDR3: CASRPAGIHQETQYF
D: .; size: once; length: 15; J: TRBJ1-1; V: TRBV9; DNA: TGTGCCAGCAGCGCTCGGAACGAAGGGGACACTGAAGCTTTCTTT; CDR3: CASSARNEGDTEAFF